A selection of T cell receptor beta chains follows, all from one sample in a study of blood T cell repertoires in COVID-19. TCRdb keeps only in-frame clones here, not all; method: immunoSEQ multiplex PCR. This table holds about 52,000 clones, more than 85% found once. Sequencing input: peripheral blood. These TCRs come from a human donor with active COVID-19. The donor label of this sample is uncertain. Each CDR3 is given with its conserved first and last residue. The D gene is left open where the match is weak. Expanded clones are given a class, and other clones once, few, many or no size at all.

TRBV25-1	TRBJ2-7	NA	TRBD1	14	CASSEFGTGGSSYF	TGTGCCAGCAGTGAATTTGGGACAGGGGGTTCGTCGTACTTC
TRBV5-5	TRBJ2-1	NA	NA	15	CASSFLTGSYNEQFF	TGTGCCAGCAGCTTTTTAACAGGCTCCTACAATGAGCAGTTCTTC
TRBV6-5	TRBJ2-7	NA	NA	14	CASRDGQFTYEQYF	TGTGCCAGCAGGGACGGACAGTTCACCTACGAGCAGTACTTC
TRBV20-1	TRBJ2-5	once	NA	17	CSASSSAGAGKRETQYF	TGCAGTGCTAGTTCTTCGGCGGGGGCGGGCAAGAGAGAGACCCAGTACTTC
TRBV6-2/TRBV6-3	TRBJ2-2	NA	TRBD2	17	CASSPGLAGGPTGELFF	TGTGCCAGCAGTCCGGGACTAGCGGGGGGCCCTACCGGGGAGCTGTTTTTT
TRBV5-4	TRBJ2-2	once	NA	16	CASSPRATVNTGELFF	TGTGCCAGCAGCCCTCGCGCGACTGTTAACACCGGGGAGCTGTTTTTT
TRBV3-1/TRBV3-2	TRBJ1-1	NA	NA	15	CASSHSFAENTEAFF	TGTGCCAGCAGCCACTCGTTTGCAGAGAACACTGAAGCTTTCTTT
TRBV6-2/TRBV6-3	TRBJ1-2	NA	NA	11	CASSQGYGYTF	TGTGCCAGCAGTCAGGGTTATGGCTACACCTTC
TRBV7-2	TRBJ1-5	NA	NA	16	CASSLVAQFSNQPQHF	TGTGCCAGCAGCTTAGTAGCCCAATTTAGCAATCAGCCCCAGCATTTT
TRBV5-6	TRBJ1-1	NA	NA	11	CASSFSSEAFF	TGTGCCAGCAGCTTCTCCTCCGAAGCTTTCTTT
TRBV19	TRBJ1-1	NA	NA	11	CATRQNTEAFF	TGTGCCACGAGACAGAACACTGAAGCTTTCTTT
TRBV21-1	TRBJ2-5	NA	NA	14	CASSKAQNQETQYF	TGTGCCAGCAGCAAAGCACAGAACCAAGAGACCCAGTACTTC
TRBV7-9	TRBJ2-7	NA	TRBD2	15	CASNPDIAGQYEQYF	TGTGCCAGCAACCCTGATATAGCGGGACAATACGAGCAGTACTTC
TRBV5-1	TRBJ2-5	NA	NA	13	CASSLAGRETQYF	TGCGCCAGCAGCTTGGCCGGTCGAGAGACCCAGTACTTC
TRBV6-2/TRBV6-3	TRBJ2-1	NA	NA	13	CASSYITVREQFF	TGTGCCAGCAGTTACATCACGGTACGGGAGCAGTTCTTC
TRBV19	TRBJ1-2	few	NA	10	CATSEYGYTF	TGTGCCACCTCGGAGTATGGCTACACCTTC
TRBV7-9	TRBJ2-3	NA	TRBD2	15	CASSLTAGGTDTQYF	TGTGCCAGCAGCTTAACAGCGGGGGGGACAGATACGCAGTATTTT
TRBV19	TRBJ2-7	NA	TRBD1	15	CASSITTGGPYEQYF	TGTGCCAGTAGTATAACGACAGGGGGCCCCTACGAGCAGTACTTC
TRBV29-1	TRBJ2-1	NA	TRBD2	12	CSAERGANEQFF	TGCAGCGCGGAGCGGGGGGCCAATGAGCAGTTCTTC
TRBV6-6	TRBJ2-2	once	NA	14	CASSNALSTGELFF	TGTGCCAGCAGCAATGCTCTGAGCACCGGGGAGCTGTTTTTT
TRBV7-9	TRBJ2-7	NA	TRBD2	15	CASSLVGLATLEQYF	TGTGCCAGCAGCTTAGTGGGACTAGCGACTCTCGAGCAGTACTTC
TRBV9	TRBJ1-2	NA	NA	17	CASHIILRGRFNYGYTF	TGTGCCAGCCATATTATACTTCGGGGAAGATTTAACTATGGCTACACCTTC
TRBV19	TRBJ2-1	NA	TRBD1	15	CASRVRDRTYNEQFF	TGTGCCAGTCGCGTCCGGGACAGAACCTACAATGAGCAGTTCTTC
TRBV20-1	TRBJ2-1	NA	NA	16	CSASVRGGVPYNEQFF	TGCAGTGCTAGTGTACGCGGAGGGGTGCCGTACAATGAGCAGTTCTTC
TRBV9	TRBJ2-7	NA	NA	17	CASSPWRNEEAKAEQYF	TGTGCCAGCAGCCCGTGGCGCAATGAGGAAGCGAAGGCGGAGCAGTACTTC
TRBV29-1	TRBJ2-3	NA	TRBD2	15	CSVMATSGGLDTQYF	TGCAGCGTTATGGCAACTAGCGGGGGTCTAGATACGCAGTATTTT
TRBV4-3	TRBJ1-2	once	TRBD1	12	CASSPRQGGYTF	TGCGCCAGCAGCCCTCGACAGGGTGGCTACACCTTC
TRBV6-4	TRBJ1-2	NA	NA	13	CASSDQGTYGYTF	TGTGCCAGCAGTGACCAGGGAACGTATGGCTACACCTTC
TRBV29-1	TRBJ1-2	once	TRBD1	13	CSVGSGTGASYTF	TGCAGCGTTGGTTCCGGGACAGGGGCAAGCTACACCTTC
TRBV19	TRBJ1-2	NA	TRBD1	14	CASSVQGTSGGYTF	TGTGCCAGTAGTGTACAGGGGACATCCGGAGGCTACACCTTC
TRBV18	TRBJ1-4	once	TRBD1	17	CASSPVPRTGGVEKLFF	TGTGCCAGCTCACCGGTTCCACGGACAGGGGGTGTTGAAAAACTGTTTTTT
TRBV6-4	TRBJ2-1	NA	TRBD1	16	CASSEMGTGIRNEQFF	TGTGCCAGCAGTGAGATGGGGACAGGGATTCGAAATGAGCAGTTCTTC
TRBV5-8	TRBJ2-2	NA	NA	14	CASSQRGRNGELFF	TGTGCCAGCAGTCAACGAGGGCGGAACGGGGAGCTGTTTTTT
TRBV5-1	TRBJ1-2	NA	TRBD1	15	CASSLGGPANYGYTF	TGCGCCAGCAGCCTAGGGGGCCCGGCTAACTATGGCTACACCTTC
TRBV6-6	TRBJ1-2	NA	TRBD1	15	CASSQTGDQGYGYTF	TGTGCCAGCAGTCAGACAGGGGACCAAGGCTATGGCTACACCTTC
TRBV5-1	TRBJ1-2	NA	TRBD1	16	CASSPRTGNTNYGYTF	TGCGCCAGCAGCCCGAGGACAGGCAATACTAACTATGGCTACACCTTC
TRBV4-3	TRBJ2-2	NA	TRBD2	17	CASSQDPIAGGTGELFF	TGCGCCAGCAGCCAAGATCCCATAGCGGGGGGCACCGGGGAGCTGTTTTTT
TRBV28	TRBJ1-1	NA	TRBD1	16	CASSTPGQGSNTEAFF	TGTGCCAGCAGTACCCCGGGACAGGGCTCGAACACTGAAGCTTTCTTT
TRBV5-6	TRBJ1-2	NA	TRBD1	14	CASSQDRGPEGYTF	TGTGCCAGCAGCCAGGACAGGGGGCCGGAGGGCTACACCTTC
TRBV10-3	TRBJ2-7	once	NA	12	CATNDGSYEQYF	TGTGCCACCAACGACGGGTCCTACGAGCAGTACTTC
TRBV20-1	TRBJ1-2	NA	NA	10	CSVLKPGYTF	TGCAGTGTACTCAAACCCGGCTACACCTTC
TRBV7-9	TRBJ1-1	NA	NA	12	CASSLLGTEAFF	TGTGCCAGCAGCTTACTCGGCACTGAAGCTTTCTTT
TRBV3-1/TRBV3-2	TRBJ2-1	NA	TRBD2	11	CASSRTSEQFF	TGTGCCAGCAGCCGGACTAGCGAGCAGTTCTTC
TRBV18	TRBJ2-5	NA	NA	12	CASSPKTGSQYF	TGTGCCAGCTCACCGAAGACGGGGTCCCAGTACTTC
TRBV5-6	TRBJ2-2	NA	NA	16	CASSLVSRLEGGELFF	TGTGCCAGCAGCTTGGTATCTAGACTCGAAGGCGGGGAGCTGTTTTTT
TRBV10-3	TRBJ1-2	once	TRBD1	15	CAISDLAGGIYGYTF	TGTGCCATCAGTGACCTGGCAGGGGGAATCTATGGCTACACCTTC
TRBV24-1	TRBJ2-5	once	NA	18	CATSDFGGVGSVGETQYF	TGTGCCACCAGTGATTTCGGCGGGGTCGGCTCAGTAGGAGAGACCCAGTACTTC
TRBV6-1	TRBJ2-1	NA	NA	16	CASSAVGLASYNEQFF	TGTGCCAGCAGTGCTGTGGGGCTAGCGTCATACAATGAGCAGTTCTTC
TRBV7-9	TRBJ1-2	NA	TRBD1	15	CASRDRDRGVYGYTF	TGTGCCAGCAGGGACAGAGACAGGGGGGTATATGGCTACACCTTC
TRBV5-4	TRBJ2-2	NA	TRBD2	18	CASSSTTGLAGGAGELFF	TGTGCCAGCAGCTCGACTACGGGACTAGCGGGGGGGGCCGGGGAGCTGTTTTTT
TRBV6-2/TRBV6-3	TRBJ2-7	NA	TRBD2	14	CASSYGRGAYEQYF	TGTGCCAGCAGTTACGGTCGGGGGGCCTACGAGCAGTACTTC
TRBV6-1	TRBJ1-6	NA	NA	16	CASSEARTANNSPLHF	TGTGCCAGCAGTGAAGCAAGGACAGCGAATAATTCACCCCTCCACTTT
TRBV6-5	TRBJ2-5	NA	TRBD2	12	CASWSSGGACYF	TGTGCCAGCTGGAGTAGCGGGGGGGCCTGCTACTTC
TRBV21-1	TRBJ1-5	few	NA	13	CARRVLWNQPQHF	TGTGCCAGGAGGGTTCTTTGGAATCAGCCCCAGCATTTT
TRBV12-3/TRBV12-4	TRBJ1-1	NA	NA	13	CASSSGQNTEAFF	TGTGCCAGCAGTTCCGGACAGAACACTGAAGCTTTCTTT
TRBV5-1	TRBJ2-7	NA	NA	13	CASSLVVSYEQYF	TGCGCCAGCAGCTTGGTAGTTAGCTACGAGCAGTACTTC
TRBV7-3	TRBJ2-3	NA	TRBD2	14	CASSRGGSTDTQYF	TGTGCCAGCAGCCGGGGGGGCTCAACAGATACGCAGTATTTT
TRBV19	TRBJ2-2	NA	TRBD1	15	CASSPQGGGTGELFF	TGTGCCAGTAGCCCACAGGGGGGAGGCACCGGGGAGCTGTTTTTT
TRBV7-2	TRBJ1-5	NA	TRBD1	16	CASSLGTGGAGQPQHF	TGTGCCAGCAGCTTGGGGACAGGGGGCGCAGGGCAGCCCCAGCATTTT